A selection of T cell receptor beta chains follows, all from one sample in a study of Ad26.COV2.S vaccination and SARS-CoV-2 variants. Assay: immunoSEQ multiplex PCR; the TCRdb copy retains only in-frame clones and omits some. This sample carries 350,000 to 500,000 clones, 75% to 95% of them seen once, and the ten largest clones take 9% to 15%. The input for sequencing was peripheral blood, taken in a trial of Ad26.COV2.S vaccine versus placebo. These receptors all come from a person between 18 and 60 years old who received the Ad26.COV2.S COVID-19 vaccine or a placebo. Each CDR3 is given without its conserved first and last residue. The order of the fields is V gene, CDR3 protein.

v_gene: TRBV2
CDR3aa: ASNAYETQY

v_gene: TRBV5-1
CDR3aa: ASRPLAGGRTDTQY

v_gene: TRBV11-2
CDR3aa: ASSLLAGGNYNEQF

v_gene: TRBV27
CDR3aa: ASSRAGTGSAYEQY

v_gene: TRBV5-4
CDR3aa: ASSSTDSYEQY

v_gene: TRBV7-2
CDR3aa: ASSLGLSKETQY

v_gene: TRBV5-1
CDR3aa: ASSLKVAGELF

v_gene: TRBV4-1
CDR3aa: ASSPGVGKGSYEQY

v_gene: TRBV10-1
CDR3aa: ASSEALAGGMNEQF

v_gene: TRBV7-2
CDR3aa: ASSLYGQRYGYT

v_gene: TRBV10-3
CDR3aa: AAARFRDNEQF

v_gene: TRBV6-5
CDR3aa: ASSYVGGGYT

v_gene: TRBV5-3
CDR3aa: ARSLGVWAGVLKNIQY

v_gene: TRBV16
CDR3aa: ASSQSLAEPAQPQH

v_gene: TRBV6-1
CDR3aa: ASSERVSVTDTQY